This T cell receptor beta chain was retrieved from a study of CD8 T cells in Susac syndrome. V was clipped by 3 bases and J by 2 bases, with 8 bases between them. The germline CDR1 and CDR2 sequences are LGHNA and YNFKEQ. There are 14 residues in the CDR3. After extraction with the RNeasy kit, 0.5 to 1 ug of the RNA was reverse transcribed using random hexamers. Multiplex immunoSEQ PCR targeted 54 Vbeta and 13 Jbeta TCR beta segments. TCRdb fed the immunoSEQ multiplex PCR reads into MiXCR, producing one record per CDR3 protein. The table has 95,000 to 150,000 distinct CDR3 sequences, nearly 96% seen once.

J is TRBJ1-5 and V is TRBV4-2; TRBD1 is a possible D gene (5 bases). The sequenced sample was CD4+ T cells from PBMCs. This receptor was obtained from a human donor with Susac syndrome. CDR3 DNA sequence: TGTGCCAGCAGCCAGAGGGGTGGCAATCAGCCCCAGCATTTT. The encoded protein is CASSQRGGNQPQHF.